This TCR beta chain was documented in a study of regulatory T cells in long-lasting Graves disease. CDR3 regions were amplified by Arm-PCR using iRepertoire HTBI primers to build TCR beta libraries. TCRdb passed the multiplex PCR reads through MiXCR, listing each CDR3 protein once. The data hold around 320,000 distinct CDR3 sequences, with over 15% observed a single time. Time point indicated: newly diagnosed GD, antithyroid drugs for less than 3 months. Researchers made the TCR library from RNA that was extracted from PBMCs. J was trimmed by 4 bases and V by 2 bases; bases with no gene match: 9. This CDR3 contains 16 residues. CDR1 MNHEY and CDR2 SVGEGT come from the germline V gene. These data were likewise used in another study, on T cells in Graves' hyperthyroidism and ophthalmopathy. That work contributes: Median prediction lead before ophthalmopathy onset was 6 to 8 months with the model.

The sequence was collected from a man between 35 and 55 years old with Graves disease. Sequenced material: peripheral blood mononuclear cells (PBMCs), taken at new diagnosis, from a patient treated with antithyroid drugs. The chain combines TRBV6-2 or TRBV6-3 with TRBJ1-1; TRBD1 aligns across 8 bases. For the CDR3, the DNA is TGTGCCAGCAGTTACCAGGCAGGGGGCGGCGGCACTGAAGCTTTCTTT. Translating it yields CASSYQAGGGGTEAFF.